Listed here are 2 T cell receptor beta chains from one sample, sequenced in a study of OX40 agonist ivuxolimab in advanced cancers. The receptor library was made with the immunoSEQ multiplex PCR assay. TCRdb holds this immuneACCESS table with in-frame rearrangements only. Some clones are missing; in checked studies, unresolved V genes explain under half, and the rest has no known cause. Here the sample has 50,000 to 60,000 clones; less than 90% occur a single time. The ten largest account for more than 13% of the sample. This specimen consisted of CD4+ or CD8+ T cells sorted from blood, obtained in a trial of the OX40 agonist ivuxolimab. These receptor sequences come from an adult with an advanced solid tumor such as melanoma, head and neck, liver or kidney cancer.

Written as DNA, the CDR3 is TGCGCCAGCAGCTTTGGGTCCGGGGGGATCACAGATACGCAGTATTTT. Protein product: CASSFGSGGITDTQYF. This chain links TRBV5-1 with TRBJ2-3; 7 nucleotides align to TRBD2. V was pared by 2 bases and J by 2 bases, with 8 bases of the junction left unmatched. The CDR3 runs to 16 residues. The germline CDR1 and CDR2 sequences are SGHRS and YFSETQ.

This clone has just one count. This sequence joins TRBV6-4 and TRBJ2-1; TRBD2 matches 7 bases. J gave up 0 bases and V 5 bases, and 1 base lay outside the gene matches. Germline lookup yields CDR1 MRHNA and CDR2 SNTAGT. CDR3 length: 14 residues. The CDR3 here is CASSPGGSYNEQFF. CDR3 nucleotides: TGTGCCAGCAGTCCGGGGGGCTCCTACAATGAGCAGTTCTTC.